The clone carrying this T cell receptor (beta chain) has a single count. Repertoires were generated with immunoSEQ multiplex PCR, while TCRdb's copy carries only in-frame clones and drops some. The data show about 27,000 clones, about four fifths seen once. This specimen comes from a study of OX40 agonist ivuxolimab in advanced cancers. The germline V gene encodes CDR1 MNHNS and CDR2 SASEGT. V dropped 9 bases and J dropped 0 bases, with 15 bases sitting between them. The CDR3 runs 15 residues. This TCR was recovered from an adult with an advanced solid tumor such as melanoma, head and neck, liver or kidney cancer. The sequenced sample was CD4+ or CD8+ T cells sorted from blood, obtained in a trial of the OX40 agonist ivuxolimab. The V and J genes are TRBV6-1 and TRBJ1-5; D perhaps matches TRBD1 (5 bases). CDR3 in DNA: TGTGCCAGTTCTCAGGGTATACTTAGCAATCAGCCCCAGCATTTT. This codes for CASSQGILSNQPQHF.